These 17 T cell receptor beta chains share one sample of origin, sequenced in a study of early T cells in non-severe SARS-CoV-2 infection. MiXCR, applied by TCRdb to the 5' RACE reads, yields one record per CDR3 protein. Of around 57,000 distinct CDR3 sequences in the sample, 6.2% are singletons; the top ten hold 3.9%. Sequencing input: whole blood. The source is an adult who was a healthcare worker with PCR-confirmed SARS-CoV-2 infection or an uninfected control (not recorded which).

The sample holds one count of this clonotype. CDR3 in DNA: TGTGCCAGCAGTTACCCCGAGACCCAGTACTTC. It codes for CASSYPETQYF. The chain combines TRBV6-2 or TRBV6-3 with TRBJ2-5; D gene ambiguous. Trimming took 2 bases from V and 5 from J, leaving 3 bases between them. In germline, CDR1 is MNHEY, CDR2 SVGEGT. The CDR3 sequence is 11 residues long.

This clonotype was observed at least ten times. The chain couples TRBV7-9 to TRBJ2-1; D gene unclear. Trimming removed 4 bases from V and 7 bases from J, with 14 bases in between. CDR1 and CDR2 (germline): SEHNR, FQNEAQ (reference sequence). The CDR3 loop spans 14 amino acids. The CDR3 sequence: CASSSGQLVNEQFF. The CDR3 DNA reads TGTGCCAGCAGCTCCGGGCAGTTGGTTAATGAGCAGTTCTTC.

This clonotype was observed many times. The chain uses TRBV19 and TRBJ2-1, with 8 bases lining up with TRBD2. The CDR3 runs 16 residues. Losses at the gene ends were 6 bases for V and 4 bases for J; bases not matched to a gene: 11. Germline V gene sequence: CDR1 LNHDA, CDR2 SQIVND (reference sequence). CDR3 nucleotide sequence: TGTGCCAGTAGCTTCTCAGCGGGGGAGATTTACAATGAGCAGTTCTTC. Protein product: CASSFSAGEIYNEQFF.

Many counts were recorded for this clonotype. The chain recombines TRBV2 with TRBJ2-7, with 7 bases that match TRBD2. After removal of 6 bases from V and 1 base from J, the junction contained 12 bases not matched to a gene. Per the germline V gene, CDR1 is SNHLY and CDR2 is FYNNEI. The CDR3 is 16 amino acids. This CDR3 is CASSYSWGGNSYEQYF. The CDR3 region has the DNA TGTGCCAGCAGCTACTCTTGGGGGGGGAATTCCTACGAGCAGTACTTC. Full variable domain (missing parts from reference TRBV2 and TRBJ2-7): EPEVTQTPSHQVTQMGQEVILRCVPISNHLYFYWYRQILGQKVEFLVSFYNNEISEKSEIFDDQFSVERPDGSNFTLKIRSTKLEDSAMYFCASSYSWGGNSYEQYFGPGTRLTVT.

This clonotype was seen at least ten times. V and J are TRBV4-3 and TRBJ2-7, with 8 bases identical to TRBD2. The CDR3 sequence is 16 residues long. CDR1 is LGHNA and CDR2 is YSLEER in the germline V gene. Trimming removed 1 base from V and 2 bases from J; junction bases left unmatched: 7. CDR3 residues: CASSQATGGTTYEQYF. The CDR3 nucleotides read TGCGCCAGCAGCCAAGCCACGGGGGGGACGACCTACGAGCAGTACTTC.

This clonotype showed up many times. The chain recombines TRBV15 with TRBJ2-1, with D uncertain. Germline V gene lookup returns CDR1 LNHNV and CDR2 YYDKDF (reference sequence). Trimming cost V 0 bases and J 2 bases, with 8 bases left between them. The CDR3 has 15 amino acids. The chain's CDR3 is CATSRDGLTYNEQFF. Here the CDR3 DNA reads TGTGCCACCAGCAGAGATGGGCTAACCTACAATGAGCAGTTCTTC.

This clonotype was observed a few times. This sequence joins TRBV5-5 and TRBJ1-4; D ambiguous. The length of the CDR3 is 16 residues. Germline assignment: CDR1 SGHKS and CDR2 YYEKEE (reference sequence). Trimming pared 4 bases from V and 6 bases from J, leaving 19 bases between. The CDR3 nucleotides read TGTGCCAGCAGCCTAAGGGCCGACAATCGGGATGAAAAACTGTTTTTT. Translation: CASSLRADNRDEKLFF.

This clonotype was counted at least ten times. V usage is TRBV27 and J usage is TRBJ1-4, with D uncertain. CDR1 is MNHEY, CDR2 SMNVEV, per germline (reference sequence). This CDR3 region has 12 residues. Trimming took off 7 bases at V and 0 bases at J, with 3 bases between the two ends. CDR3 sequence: CASKTTNEKLFF. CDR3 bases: TGTGCCAGCAAGACAACTAATGAAAAACTGTTTTTT.

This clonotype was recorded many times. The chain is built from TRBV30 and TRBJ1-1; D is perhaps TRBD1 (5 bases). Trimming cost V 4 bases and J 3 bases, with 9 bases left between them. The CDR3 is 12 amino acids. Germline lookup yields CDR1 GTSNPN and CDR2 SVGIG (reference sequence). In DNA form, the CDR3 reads TGTGCCTGGATGTGGGGCGACACTGAAGCTTTCTTT. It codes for CAWMWGDTEAFF. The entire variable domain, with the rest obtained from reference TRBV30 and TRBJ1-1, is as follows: SQTIHQWPATLVQPVGSPLSLECTVEGTSNPNLYWYRQAAGRGLQLLFYSVGIGQISSEVPQNLSASRPQDRQFILSSKKLLLSDSGFYLCAWMWGDTEAFFGQGTRLTVV.

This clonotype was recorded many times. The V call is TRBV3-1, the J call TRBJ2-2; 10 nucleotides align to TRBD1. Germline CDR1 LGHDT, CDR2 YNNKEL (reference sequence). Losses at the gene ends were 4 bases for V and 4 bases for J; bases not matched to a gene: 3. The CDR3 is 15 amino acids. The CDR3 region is CASSRRTGGTGELFF. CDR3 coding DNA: TGTGCCAGCAGCCGCCGGACAGGGGGCACCGGGGAGCTGTTTTTT.

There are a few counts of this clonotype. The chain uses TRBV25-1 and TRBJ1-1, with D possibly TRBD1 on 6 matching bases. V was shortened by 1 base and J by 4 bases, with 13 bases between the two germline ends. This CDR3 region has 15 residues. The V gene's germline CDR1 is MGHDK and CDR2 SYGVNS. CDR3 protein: CASSELTGVSTEAFF. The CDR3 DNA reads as TGTGCCAGCAGTGAATTGACAGGCGTTAGCACTGAAGCTTTCTTT.

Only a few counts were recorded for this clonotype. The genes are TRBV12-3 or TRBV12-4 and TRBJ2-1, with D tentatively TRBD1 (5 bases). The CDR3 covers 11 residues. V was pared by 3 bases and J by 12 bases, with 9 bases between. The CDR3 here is CASSLQGSQFF. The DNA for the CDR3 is TGTGCCAGCAGTTTGCAGGGATCGCAGTTCTTC.

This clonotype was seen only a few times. CDR3 loop: CASSSGVELPGELFF. The CDR3 nucleotides read TGTGCCAGCAGCTCTGGGGTAGAATTGCCCGGGGAGCTGTTTTTT. The rearrangement joins TRBV7-8 to TRBJ2-2; the D is unclear. V was shortened by 4 bases and J by 6 bases, with 15 bases between the two germline ends. The CDR3 length is 15 residues. Germline V gene data show CDR1 as SGHVS and CDR2 as FQNEAQ. Variable domain in full (rest from reference TRBV7-8 and TRBJ2-2): GAGVSQSPRYKVAKRGQDVALRCDPISGHVSLFWYQQALGQGPEFLTYFQNEAQLDKSGLPSDRFFAERPEGSVSTLKIQRTQQEDSAVYLCASSSGVELPGELFFGEGSRLTVL.

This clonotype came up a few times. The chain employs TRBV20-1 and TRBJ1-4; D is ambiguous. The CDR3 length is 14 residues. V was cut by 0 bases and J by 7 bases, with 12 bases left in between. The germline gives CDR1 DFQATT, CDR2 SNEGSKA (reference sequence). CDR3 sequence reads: CSARDPGGGEKLFF. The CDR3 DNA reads TGCAGTGCTAGAGATCCTGGTGGAGGTGAAAAACTGTTTTTT.

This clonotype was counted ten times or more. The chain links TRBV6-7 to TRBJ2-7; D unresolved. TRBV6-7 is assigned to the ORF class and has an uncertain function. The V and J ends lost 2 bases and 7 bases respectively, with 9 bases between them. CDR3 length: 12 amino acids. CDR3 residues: CASSYADGEQYF. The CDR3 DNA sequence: TGTGCCAGCAGTTACGCGGACGGAGAGCAGTACTTC.

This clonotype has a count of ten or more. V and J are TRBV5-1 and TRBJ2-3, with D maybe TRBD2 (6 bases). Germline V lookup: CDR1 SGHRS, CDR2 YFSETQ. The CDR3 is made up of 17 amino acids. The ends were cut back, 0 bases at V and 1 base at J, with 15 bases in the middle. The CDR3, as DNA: TGCGCCAGCAGCTTGGGTGTATCGGGGGACCGCACAGATACGCAGTATTTT. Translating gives CASSLGVSGDRTDTQYF.

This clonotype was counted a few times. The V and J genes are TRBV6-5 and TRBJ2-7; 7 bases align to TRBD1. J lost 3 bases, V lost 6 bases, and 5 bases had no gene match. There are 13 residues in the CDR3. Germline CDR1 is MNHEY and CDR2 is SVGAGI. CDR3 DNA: TGTGCCAGCAGCGACAGGGTTGACTACGAGCAGTACTTC. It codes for CASSDRVDYEQYF.